Listed below are T cell receptor beta chains from one sample, sequenced in a study of T cells after yellow fever vaccination. TCRdb processed the 5' RACE reads anew with MiXCR; each CDR3 protein has one entry. Of a few hundred thousand distinct CDR3 sequences listed, approximately 4% are singletons. Specimen: PBMCs, collected 5 days after the yellow fever booster vaccination. The receptor set was obtained from a young man who received the YFV17D yellow fever vaccine. The CDR3 runs from the conserved cysteine through the conserved F or W. A D gene is named only where the DNA matches it firmly. Not all rows give a size; the values are once, few, many and, for expanded clones, a class.

CATTSQGHTGELFF | TGTGCCACCACCAGCCAGGGGCACACCGGGGAGCTGTTTTTT | NA | TRBJ2-2 | TRBV2 | many
CASSRQTSGGADEQFF | TGCGCCAGCAGCCGGCAAACTAGCGGGGGGGCAGATGAGCAGTTCTTC | TRBD2 | TRBJ2-1 | TRBV5-1 | many
CASSFGDTGAEAFF | TGCGCCAGCAGCTTTGGGGATACTGGGGCTGAAGCTTTCTTT | NA | TRBJ1-1 | TRBV5-1 | NA
CSAQGRFLGPQHF | TGCAGTGCTCAGGGAAGGTTCCTGGGGCCCCAGCATTTT | NA | TRBJ1-5 | TRBV20-1 | NA
CASSYEDSYNEQFF | TGTGCCAGCAGTTACGAAGACAGTTACAATGAGCAGTTCTTC | NA | TRBJ2-1 | TRBV6-5 | NA
CASSLGGEDYGYTF | TGTGCCAGCAGTTTAGGGGGGGAGGACTATGGCTACACCTTC | NA | TRBJ1-2 | TRBV12-3/TRBV12-4 | NA
CASSLRGGSSDTQYF | TGTGCCAGCAGTTTACGGGGGGGCAGCTCAGATACGCAGTATTTT | TRBD2 | TRBJ2-3 | TRBV6-5 | many
CASSLESGRKTQYF | TGTGCCAGCAGCTTAGAATCCGGGAGGAAGACCCAGTACTTC | TRBD2 | TRBJ2-5 | TRBV7-2 | NA
CASSLELAEQFF | TGTGCCAGCAGCTTAGAACTAGCGGAGCAGTTCTTC | TRBD2 | TRBJ2-1 | TRBV7-9 | NA
CASAYDPMNTGELFF | TGCGCCAGCGCTTATGATCCGATGAACACCGGGGAGCTGTTTTTT | NA | TRBJ2-2 | TRBV5-1 | NA
CASSPIQGDNQPQHF | TGTGCCAGCTCACCCATACAGGGGGACAATCAGCCCCAGCATTTT | TRBD1 | TRBJ1-5 | TRBV18 | few
CASSSSRTQETQYF | TGTGCCAGCAGCTCTTCGAGGACACAAGAGACCCAGTACTTC | NA | TRBJ2-5 | TRBV7-2 | many
CASSPTVAQGIEKLFF | TGTGCCAGCAGCCCTACGGTAGCGCAGGGGATTGAAAAACTGTTTTTT | NA | TRBJ1-4 | TRBV7-8 | few
CASSASGMNTEAFF | TGTGCCAGCAGCGCATCGGGGATGAACACTGAAGCTTTCTTT | NA | TRBJ1-1 | TRBV9 | NA
CASSLLDPREQFF | TGCGCCAGCAGCTTGCTCGACCCCAGAGAGCAGTTCTTC | NA | TRBJ2-1 | TRBV5-1 | NA
CASSQVLAGIETQYF | TGCGCCAGCAGCCAAGTACTAGCGGGGATAGAGACCCAGTACTTC | TRBD2 | TRBJ2-5 | TRBV4-1 | many
CASSYGPDYGYTF | TGTGCCAGCAGTTACGGGCCAGACTATGGCTACACCTTC | NA | TRBJ1-2 | TRBV6-5 | few
CASGFGDRGYNEQFF | TGTGCCAGCGGCTTTGGAGACAGGGGCTACAATGAGCAGTTCTTC | TRBD1 | TRBJ2-1 | TRBV5-4 | NA
CSAEDPGQGSSLHF | TGCAGTGCTGAGGACCCGGGACAGGGCTCGTCCCTCCACTTT | TRBD1 | TRBJ1-6 | TRBV20-1 | NA
CATSRGHASTDTQYF | TGTGCCACCAGCAGGGGGCACGCTAGCACAGATACGCAGTATTTT | TRBD1 | TRBJ2-3 | TRBV2 | many
CASSFDTTRTGELFF | TGTGCCAGCAGCTTCGATACTACGCGCACCGGGGAGCTGTTTTTT | NA | TRBJ2-2 | TRBV7-9 | many
CASSLRNTEAFF | TGTGCCAGCAGTCTGAGGAACACTGAAGCTTTCTTT | NA | TRBJ1-1 | TRBV6-2/TRBV6-3 | many
CAWSRRLNEKLFF | TGTGCCTGGAGTAGACGGTTAAATGAAAAACTGTTTTTT | NA | TRBJ1-4 | TRBV30 | NA
CASSFAGVYEQFF | TGTGCCAGCAGCTTCGCTGGGGTGTATGAGCAGTTCTTC | NA | TRBJ2-1 | TRBV7-2 | few
CSARGRVEPGANVLTF | TGCAGTGCTAGAGGCCGAGTAGAACCTGGGGCCAACGTCCTGACTTTC | NA | TRBJ2-6 | TRBV20-1 | NA
CSAPLGGTEAFF | TGCAGTGCACCCCTGGGAGGCACTGAAGCTTTCTTT | NA | TRBJ1-1 | TRBV20-1 | NA
CASSFSPGSYGYTF | TGCGCCAGCAGCTTTTCTCCCGGGTCCTATGGCTACACCTTC | NA | TRBJ1-2 | TRBV4-3 | few
CASSYVGGYTF | TGTGCCAGCAGTTACGTTGGGGGCTACACCTTC | NA | TRBJ1-2 | TRBV6-6 | few
CASSRPAAGGLPSAQYF | TGTGCCAGCAGCCGACCGGCAGCGGGGGGACTCCCGTCGGCGCAGTATTTT | TRBD2 | TRBJ2-3 | TRBV7-3 | NA